This passage covers 8 T cell receptor beta chains from one sample sequenced in a study of shared clonotypes between healthy human individuals. Produced via immunoSEQ multiplex PCR; TCRdb's table is partial and in-frame only. Of 1.5 million to 2.5 million clones in the sample, approximately 94% were seen once. Naive CD8 cells, CD45RO-negative and positively selected for CCR7, excluded terminally differentiated effector memory CD45RA+ cells. Specimen: naive CD8+ T cells sorted from blood. The receptor set was obtained from a man aged 18 to 35 in good health.

The chain has TRBV19 and TRBJ2-5, with no clear D. There are 13 residues in the CDR3. V gave up 1 base and J gave up 5 bases, with 8 bases separating them. Germline CDR1 reads LNHDA; CDR2 reads SQIVND (reference sequence). CDR3 sequence: CASSIAQSETQYF. As DNA, the CDR3 is TGTGCCAGTAGTATAGCCCAATCCGAGACCCAGTACTTC.

The J gene is TRBJ2-3, the V gene TRBV27; TRBD2 matches 9 bases. The CDR3 has 16 amino acids. The germline V gene has CDR1 MNHEY and CDR2 SMNVEV (reference sequence). J was trimmed by 4 bases and V by 5 bases; bases with no gene match: 10. This CDR3 is CASSAPGREGPDTQYF. DNA for the CDR3: TGTGCCAGCAGTGCGCCCGGGCGGGAGGGCCCAGATACGCAGTATTTT.

The chain uses TRBV14 and TRBJ2-7; no clear D. V lost 4 bases and J 7 bases, leaving 11 bases between the germline ends. There are 12 residues in the CDR3. The germline CDR1 and CDR2 sequences are SGHDN and FVKESK. CDR3 sequence reads: CASSPPLGEQYF. Here the CDR3 DNA reads TGTGCCAGCAGCCCTCCCTTAGGGGAGCAGTACTTC.

The chain combines TRBV6-5 with TRBJ1-2, with D perhaps matching TRBD1 (5 bases). V was trimmed by 9 bases and J by 8 bases, leaving 22 bases between them. Germline CDR1 is MNHEY and CDR2 is SVGAGI. The CDR3 sequence is 14 residues long. As DNA, the CDR3 is TGTGCCAGTCGCCAGATGACGGGGGTGGGAGGCTACACCTTC. It encodes CASRQMTGVGGYTF.

Remarks on this clone: Its ends do not fully match the called genes, so a read error is possible. The gene calls are TRBV6-5 and TRBJ2-7, with a possible D match to TRBD1 (5 bases). The CDR3 contains 10 residues. CDR1 and CDR2 (germline): MNHEY, SVGAGI. CDR3 residues: CASSFPGWDF. CDR3 coding DNA: TGTGCCAGCAGTTTCCCAGGGTGGGACTTC.

This clone was seen once. The V gene is TRBV11-3, the J gene TRBJ2-2; 10 positions agree with TRBD1. Germline V gives CDR1 SGHNT, CDR2 YENEEA. The CDR3 contains 16 residues. V lost 0 bases, J lost 3 bases, and 1 base stayed unmatched. DNA of the CDR3: TGTGCCAGCAGCTTAGAGGGACAGGGGTACACCGGGGAGCTGTTTTTT. Its protein product is CASSLEGQGYTGELFF.

The chain carries TRBV14 and TRBJ1-6; the D gene is possibly TRBD1 (5 bases). Trimming removed 4 bases at V and 0 bases at J, with 7 bases between. The CDR3 is made up of 15 amino acids. Germline V gene lookup returns CDR1 SGHDN and CDR2 FVKESK. CDR3 region: CASSRDSSYNSPLHF. The CDR3 DNA is TGTGCCAGCAGCCGAGACAGCTCCTATAATTCACCCCTCCACTTT.

The V gene is TRBV28, the J gene TRBJ1-3, with D hard to call. Trimming cost V 2 bases and J 0 bases, with 11 bases left between them. The CDR3 contains 16 residues. Germline values: CDR1 MDHEN, CDR2 SYDVKM. The CDR3 nucleotides read TGTGCCAGCAGTTTAGAACTGAGGGACTCTGGAAACACCATATATTTT. This encodes CASSLELRDSGNTIYF.